These T cell receptor beta chains were read from a single sample in a study of blood T cell repertoires in COVID-19. Using immunoSEQ multiplex PCR, the repertoire was profiled, and TCRdb retains in-frame clones only, with some absent. The profile shows about 260,000 clones, less than 90% of them singletons. The specimen sequenced was PBMCs or T cells enriched from blood (not recorded which). The receptors originated from a woman in her fifties or sixties who had recovered from COVID-19. Each CDR3 is given with its conserved first and last residue. A D gene is named only where the DNA matches it firmly. Some rows have no size entry. The others give once, few or many, or a class for an expanded clone.

>TRBV7-9|TRBD2|few|TRBJ2-7
CASSFSGGAYEQYF
TGTGCCAGCAGCTTCAGCGGGGGAGCCTACGAGCAGTACTTC
>TRBV14|TRBD1|-|TRBJ2-1
CASSQQPGQGANEQFF
TGTGCCAGCAGCCAACAACCGGGACAGGGGGCAAATGAGCAGTTCTTC
>TRBV20-1|-|-|TRBJ2-3
CSASSRVGEADTQYF
TGCAGTGCTAGTTCGCGGGTCGGTGAGGCAGATACGCAGTATTTT
>TRBV5-1|-|-|TRBJ1-5
CASSLEGGGKNNQPQHF
TGCGCCAGCAGCTTGGAGGGAGGGGGGAAGAACAATCAGCCCCAGCATTTT
>TRBV5-6|-|-|TRBJ1-1
CASSTGRDPEAFF
TGTGCCAGCAGCACGGGCAGGGATCCTGAAGCTTTCTTT
>TRBV28|-|-|TRBJ1-2
CASSTFSVGYTF
TGTGCCAGCAGTACGTTTTCGGTTGGCTACACCTTC
>TRBV30|TRBD1|-|TRBJ1-5
CAWRSGQSNQPQHF
TGTGCCTGGAGATCGGGACAGAGCAATCAGCCCCAGCATTTT
>TRBV25-1|TRBD1|once|TRBJ1-4
CASKQGAEVRLFF
TGTGCCAGCAAACAGGGGGCCGAGGTTAGGCTGTTTTTT
>TRBV9|-|-|TRBJ1-4
CASSVVGSTNEKLFF
TGTGCCAGCAGCGTAGTCGGGAGCACTAATGAAAAACTGTTTTTT
>TRBV6-5|-|-|TRBJ1-5
CASSGSVGPQHF
TGTGCCAGCAGCGGGAGTGTGGGGCCCCAGCATTTT
>TRBV18|TRBD1|-|TRBJ1-4
CASSPPRGTANEKLFF
TGTGCCAGCTCACCACCGCGCGGGACAGCTAATGAAAAACTGTTTTTT
>TRBV6-1|TRBD1|-|TRBJ2-6
CASSEGTGVRGGANVLTF
TGTGCCAGCAGTGAAGGGACAGGGGTACGTGGAGGGGCCAACGTCCTGACTTTC
>TRBV5-4|TRBD2|-|TRBJ2-2
CASSLIAGTGELFF
TGTGCCAGCAGCCTCATAGCGGGAACCGGGGAGCTGTTTTTT
>TRBV9|TRBD1|-|TRBJ1-4
CASSRQGPGGEKLFF
TGTGCCAGCAGCAGACAGGGACCAGGAGGTGAGAAACTGTTTTTT
>TRBV27|-|once|TRBJ1-6
CASARDYNSPLHF
TGTGCCAGCGCCAGGGACTATAATTCACCCCTCCACTTT
>TRBV28|-|-|TRBJ1-1
CASSLLGQNTEAFF
TGTGCCAGCAGTTTATTGGGACAGAACACTGAAGCTTTCTTT
>TRBV7-9|TRBD1|once|TRBJ1-2
CASSLGDREVGYTF
TGTGCCAGCAGCTTAGGGGACAGGGAAGTTGGCTACACCTTC
>TRBV10-1|TRBD1|-|TRBJ1-1
CASSESGTGVNTEAFF
TGCGCCAGCAGTGAGTCCGGGACAGGGGTGAACACTGAAGCTTTCTTT
>TRBV7-2|TRBD1|-|TRBJ2-7
CASSLHRGLSYEQYF
TGTGCCAGCAGCTTACACAGGGGGCTGTCCTACGAGCAGTACTTC
>TRBV6-1|TRBD2|-|TRBJ2-1
CASSEGLAGHEQFF
TGTGCCAGCAGTGAAGGACTAGCGGGTCATGAGCAGTTCTTC
>TRBV5-1|TRBD2|-|TRBJ2-2
CASSMTSGSHGELFF
TGCGCCAGCAGTATGACTAGCGGGAGCCACGGGGAGCTGTTTTTT
>TRBV27|-|-|TRBJ1-6
CASSLQGGAQRSPLHF
TGTGCCAGCAGTTTACAGGGAGGGGCCCAGAGGTCACCCCTCCACTTT